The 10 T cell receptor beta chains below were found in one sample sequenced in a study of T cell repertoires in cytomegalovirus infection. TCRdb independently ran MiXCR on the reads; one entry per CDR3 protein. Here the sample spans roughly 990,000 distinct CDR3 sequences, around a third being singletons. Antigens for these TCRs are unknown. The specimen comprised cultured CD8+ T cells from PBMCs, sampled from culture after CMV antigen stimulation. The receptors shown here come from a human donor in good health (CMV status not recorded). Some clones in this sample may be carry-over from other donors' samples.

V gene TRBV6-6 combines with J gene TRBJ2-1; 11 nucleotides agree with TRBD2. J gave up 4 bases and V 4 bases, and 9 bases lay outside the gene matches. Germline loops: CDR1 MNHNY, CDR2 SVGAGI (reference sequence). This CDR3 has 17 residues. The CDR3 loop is CASSSPTSGVIYNEQFF. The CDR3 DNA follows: TGTGCCAGCAGTTCCCCGACTAGCGGGGTTATTTACAATGAGCAGTTCTTC.

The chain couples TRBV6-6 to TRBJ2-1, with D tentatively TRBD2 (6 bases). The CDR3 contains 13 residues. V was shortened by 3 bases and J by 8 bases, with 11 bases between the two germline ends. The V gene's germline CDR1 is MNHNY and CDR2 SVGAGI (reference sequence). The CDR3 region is CASSYPGEDEQFF. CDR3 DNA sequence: TGTGCCAGCAGTTATCCGGGGGAGGATGAGCAGTTCTTC.

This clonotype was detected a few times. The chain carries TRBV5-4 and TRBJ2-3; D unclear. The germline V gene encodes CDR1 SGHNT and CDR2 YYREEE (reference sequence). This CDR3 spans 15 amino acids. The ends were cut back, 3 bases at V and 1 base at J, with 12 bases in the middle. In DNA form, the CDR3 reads TGTGCCAGCAGCTCGTACTCCTCGGGCACAGATACGCAGTATTTT. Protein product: CASSSYSSGTDTQYF.

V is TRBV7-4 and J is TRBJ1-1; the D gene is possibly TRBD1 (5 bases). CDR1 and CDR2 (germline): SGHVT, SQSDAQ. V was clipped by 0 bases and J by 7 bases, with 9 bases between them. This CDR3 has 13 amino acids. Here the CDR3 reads CASSLAGGIEAFF. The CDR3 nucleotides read TGTGCCAGCAGCTTAGCGGGGGGAATTGAAGCTTTCTTT.

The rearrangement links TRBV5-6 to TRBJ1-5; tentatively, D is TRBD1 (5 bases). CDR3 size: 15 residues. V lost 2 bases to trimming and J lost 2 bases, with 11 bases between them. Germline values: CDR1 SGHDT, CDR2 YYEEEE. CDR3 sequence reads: CASSFGSGGNQPQHF. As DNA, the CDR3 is TGTGCCAGCAGCTTTGGCTCGGGGGGCAATCAGCCCCAGCATTTT.

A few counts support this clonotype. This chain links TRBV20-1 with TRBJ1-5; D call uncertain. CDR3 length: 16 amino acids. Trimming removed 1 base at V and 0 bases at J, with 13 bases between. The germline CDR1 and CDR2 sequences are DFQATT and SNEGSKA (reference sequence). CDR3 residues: CSARGQNHFSNQPQHF. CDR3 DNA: TGCAGTGCTAGAGGGCAGAACCATTTTAGCAATCAGCCCCAGCATTTT.

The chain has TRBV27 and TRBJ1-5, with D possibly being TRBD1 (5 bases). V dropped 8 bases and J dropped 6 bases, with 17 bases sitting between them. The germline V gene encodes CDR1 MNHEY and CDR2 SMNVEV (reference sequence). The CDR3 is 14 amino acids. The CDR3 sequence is CASSRSGGTQPQHF. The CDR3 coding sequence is TGTGCCAGCTCTAGATCGGGGGGAACTCAGCCCCAGCATTTT.

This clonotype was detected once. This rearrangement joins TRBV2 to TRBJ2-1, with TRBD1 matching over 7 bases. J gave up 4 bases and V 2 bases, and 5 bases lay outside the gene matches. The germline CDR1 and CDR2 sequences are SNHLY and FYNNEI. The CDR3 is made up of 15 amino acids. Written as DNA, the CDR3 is TGTGCCAGCAGTGAACTAGAGACAGGGTACAATGAGCAGTTCTTC. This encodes CASSELETGYNEQFF.

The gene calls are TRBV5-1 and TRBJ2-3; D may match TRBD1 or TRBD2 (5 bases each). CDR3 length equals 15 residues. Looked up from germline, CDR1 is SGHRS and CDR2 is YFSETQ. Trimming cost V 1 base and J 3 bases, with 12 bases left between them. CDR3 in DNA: TGCGCCAGCAGCTTGTCAGGGAGAGAAACAGATACGCAGTATTTT. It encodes CASSLSGRETDTQYF.

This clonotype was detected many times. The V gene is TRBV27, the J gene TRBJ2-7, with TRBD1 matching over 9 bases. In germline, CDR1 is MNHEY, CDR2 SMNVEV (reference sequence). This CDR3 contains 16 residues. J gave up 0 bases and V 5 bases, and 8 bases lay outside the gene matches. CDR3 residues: CASSIYRGPNSYEQYF. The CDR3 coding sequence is TGTGCCAGCAGTATATACAGGGGGCCAAACTCCTACGAGCAGTACTTC.